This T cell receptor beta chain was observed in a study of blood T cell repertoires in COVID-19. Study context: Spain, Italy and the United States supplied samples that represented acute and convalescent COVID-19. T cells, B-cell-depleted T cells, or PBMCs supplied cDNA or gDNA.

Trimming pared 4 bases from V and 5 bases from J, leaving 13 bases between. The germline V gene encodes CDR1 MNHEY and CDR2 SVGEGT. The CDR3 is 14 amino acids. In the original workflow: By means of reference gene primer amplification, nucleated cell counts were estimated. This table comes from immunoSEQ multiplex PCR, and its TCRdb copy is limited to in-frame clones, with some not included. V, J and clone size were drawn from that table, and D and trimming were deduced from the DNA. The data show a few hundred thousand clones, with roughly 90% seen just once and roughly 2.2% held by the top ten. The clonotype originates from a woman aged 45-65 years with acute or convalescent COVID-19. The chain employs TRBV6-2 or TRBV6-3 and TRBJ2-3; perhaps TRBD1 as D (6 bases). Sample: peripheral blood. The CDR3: CASSWQGKGDTQYF. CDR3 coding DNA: TGTGCCAGCAGTTGGCAGGGGAAGGGAGATACGCAGTATTTT.